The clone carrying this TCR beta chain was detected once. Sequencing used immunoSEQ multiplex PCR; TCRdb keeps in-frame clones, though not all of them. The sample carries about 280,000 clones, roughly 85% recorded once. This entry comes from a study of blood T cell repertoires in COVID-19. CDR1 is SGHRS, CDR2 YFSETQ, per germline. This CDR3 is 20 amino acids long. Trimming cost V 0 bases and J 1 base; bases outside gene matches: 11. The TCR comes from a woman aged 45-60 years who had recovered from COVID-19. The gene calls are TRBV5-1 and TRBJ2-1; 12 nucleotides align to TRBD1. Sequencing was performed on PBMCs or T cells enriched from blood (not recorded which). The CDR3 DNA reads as TGCGCCAGCAGCTTGGAAACCGGGACAGGGGGCCTCGTATCCTACAATGAGCAGTTCTTC. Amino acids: CASSLETGTGGLVSYNEQFF.